A single sample is the source of the 14 T cell receptor beta chains below, sequenced in a study of blood T cells in healthy people across ages. Combining a sample-barcoded 5' primer with a J-beta primer mix, a second PCR ran for roughly 7 to 12 cycles. TCRdb processed the 5' RACE reads anew with MiXCR; each CDR3 protein has one entry. The profile covers hundreds of thousands of distinct CDR3 sequences, with 35% to 60% appearing a single time and 15% to 20% taken by the ten largest. Sequencing was performed on blood. The receptors come from a man older than 75 in good health.

The rearrangement uses TRBV6-5 and TRBJ1-2, with 7 bases aligning to TRBD1. The CDR3 totals 14 residues. V lost 2 bases and J lost 7; bases outside the gene matches: 7. From germline, CDR1 is MNHEY and CDR2 SVGAGI. The CDR3 reads CASSYRTGVGGYTF. CDR3 DNA sequence: TGTGCCAGCAGTTACCGTACAGGGGTCGGTGGCTACACCTTC.

This sequence joins TRBV28 and TRBJ1-3; possibly TRBD1 for D (6 bases). The CDR3 loop spans 15 amino acids. V was clipped by 5 bases and J by 4 bases, with 15 bases between them. The germline V gene encodes CDR1 MDHEN and CDR2 SYDVKM. The CDR3 spells CASSPGDTRGNTIYF. CDR3 bases: TGTGCCAGCAGTCCCGGGGACACCCGAGGAAACACCATATATTTT. The full variable domain, its missing parts supplied by reference TRBV28 and TRBJ1-3, is DVKVTQSSRYLVKRTGEKVFLECVQDMDHENMFWYRQDPGLGLRLIYFSYDVKMKEKGDIPEGYSVSREKKERFSLILESASTNQTSMYLCASSPGDTRGNTIYFGEGSWLTVV.

This chain connects TRBV27 to TRBJ2-6; TRBD1 aligns across 12 bases. The trim removed 2 bases at V and 2 bases at J, leaving 7 bases unmatched. Germline V CDR1 and CDR2: MNHEY, SMNVEV (reference sequence). The CDR3 length is 19 residues. This CDR3 is CASSLPPGTGGPGANVLTF. The CDR3 nucleotides read TGTGCCAGCAGTTTACCCCCGGGGACAGGGGGCCCTGGGGCCAACGTCCTGACTTTC.

This clonotype was detected only a few times. The CDR3 loop is CASSLRTSGSVSTDEQYF. Here the CDR3 DNA reads TGCGCCAGCAGTCTCCGGACTAGCGGGAGCGTATCAACAGATGAGCAGTACTTC. The chain has TRBV4-3 and TRBJ2-7; 13 positions match TRBD2. The length of the CDR3 is 18 residues. Germline CDR1 and CDR2: LGHNA and YSLEER. V lost 6 bases and J lost 7; bases outside the gene matches: 18.

The V call is TRBV7-3, the J call TRBJ2-5; D is ambiguous. Trimming left V 4 bases short and J 4 bases short, with 16 bases between. The CDR3 loop spans 15 amino acids. Germline assignment: CDR1 SGHTA and CDR2 FQGTGA. The CDR3 here is CASSSLASNRETQYF. CDR3 DNA sequence: TGTGCCAGCAGCTCCCTCGCCAGTAACCGAGAGACCCAGTACTTC.

This chain uses TRBV6-5 with TRBJ1-2, with 12 positions matching TRBD1. Germline V lookup: CDR1 MNHEY, CDR2 SVGAGI. The CDR3 is made up of 14 amino acids. Trimming removed 6 bases from V and 6 bases from J; junction bases left unmatched: 5. The CDR3 DNA is TGTGCCAGCAGGCGGGACAGGGGGCCAGATGGCTACACCTTC. This translates into CASRRDRGPDGYTF.

The rearrangement joins TRBV5-1 to TRBJ2-1; the match to TRBD2 covers 12 bases. The CDR3 covers 16 residues. Germline V gives CDR1 SGHRS, CDR2 YFSETQ. J gave up 8 bases and V 4 bases, and 10 bases lay outside the gene matches. CDR3 nucleotides: TGCGCCAGCAGCCCGGGGACTAGCGGGTTAGGGCATGAGCAGTTCTTC. Amino acid sequence: CASSPGTSGLGHEQFF.

This clonotype occurred a few times. The chain has TRBV6-2 or TRBV6-3 and TRBJ1-5, with a possible D match to TRBD1 (5 bases). Looked up from germline, CDR1 is MNHEY and CDR2 is SVGEGT. This CDR3 is built from 13 residues. Trimming stripped 6 bases from V and 3 bases from J, with 9 bases between. This CDR3 is CASRDSYNQPQHF. The CDR3 coding sequence is TGTGCCAGCAGAGACAGTTACAATCAGCCCCAGCATTTT.

The rearrangement links TRBV6-2 or TRBV6-3 to TRBJ2-1; TRBD2 matches 9 bases. The CDR3 sequence is 15 residues long. V lost 2 bases to trimming and J lost 10 bases; unmatched junction nucleotides: 9. Germline V gene data show CDR1 as MNHEY and CDR2 as SVGEGT. CDR3 in DNA: TGTGCCAGCAGTTACGTATTAGCGGGAGCTAGGGAGCAGTTCTTC. Protein: CASSYVLAGAREQFF.

V is TRBV7-3 and J is TRBJ1-6; D is unresolved. This CDR3 is 13 amino acids long. Germline V gene data show CDR1 as SGHTA and CDR2 as FQGTGA. Between the trimmed V and J ends, which lost 2 bases and 10 bases, there was a span of 9 bases. The CDR3 DNA reads as TGTGCCAGCAGCTTAGGTAGAGGATCACCCCTCCACTTT. Its protein is CASSLGRGSPLHF.

This chain joins TRBV5-1 and TRBJ2-7, with 10 bases matching TRBD2. Germline V gene data show CDR1 as SGHRS and CDR2 as YFSETQ. The CDR3 runs 17 residues. The V segment lost 4 bases and the J segment 1 base; nucleotides outside the gene matches: 11. CDR3 residues: CASSEDGTSDSSYEQYF. The CDR3 DNA follows: TGCGCCAGCAGCGAGGATGGGACTAGCGATTCTTCCTACGAGCAGTACTTC.

The sample holds one count of this clonotype. This chain uses TRBV25-1 with TRBJ2-7, with 7 bases fitting TRBD1. Germline V gene sequence: CDR1 MGHDK, CDR2 SYGVNS. The trim removed 3 bases at V and 1 base at J, leaving 9 bases unmatched. The CDR3 length is 16 residues. The CDR3 region has the DNA TGTGCCAGCAGTGATAGAGGGACAGAGGATTCCTACGAGCAGTACTTC. Its translation is CASSDRGTEDSYEQYF.

The chain couples TRBV11-2 to TRBJ2-5; TRBD2 aligns across 9 bases. The CDR3 covers 16 residues. CDR1 is SGHAT, CDR2 FQNNGV, per germline. V trimming: 3 bases; J trimming: 2 bases; junction bases outside the gene matches: 7. CDR3 in DNA: TGTGCCAGCAGCTTTGGGTCTAGCGGGGTACAAGAGACCCAGTACTTC. It codes for CASSFGSSGVQETQYF.

The rearrangement links TRBV5-6 to TRBJ2-7, with 9 bases fitting TRBD1. CDR3 size: 15 residues. V lost 4 bases and J lost 7; bases outside the gene matches: 12. CDR1 is SGHDT and CDR2 is YYEEEE in the germline V gene. This CDR3 reads CASSGTGGFYNEQYF. DNA of the CDR3: TGTGCCAGCAGCGGAACAGGGGGCTTCTACAATGAGCAGTACTTC.